A single sample is the source of the 30 T cell receptor beta chains below, sequenced in a study of blood T cell repertoires in COVID-19. The table came from immunoSEQ multiplex PCR; TCRdb's copy has only in-frame clones and leaves some out. This table holds 87,000 or so clones, around 90% found once. The sequencing sample was made of peripheral blood. These receptors originate from a woman older than 75 with acute or convalescent COVID-19.

This chain uses TRBV7-3 with TRBJ2-3, with TRBD2 matching 14 bases. Germline CDR1 is SGHTA and CDR2 is FQGTGA. This CDR3 has 17 residues. V lost 5 bases and J lost 2; bases outside the gene matches: 6. The CDR3 loop is CASSAPGLAGATDTQYF. The CDR3 nucleotides read TGTGCCAGCAGCGCGCCGGGACTAGCGGGAGCCACAGATACGCAGTATTTT. The variable domain in full, completed from reference TRBV7-3 and TRBJ2-3, reads GAGVSQTPSNKVTEKGKYVELRCDPISGHTALYWYRQSLGQGPEFLIYFQGTGAADDSGLPNDRFFAVRPEGSVSTLKIQRTERGDSAVYLCASSAPGLAGATDTQYFGPGTRLTVL.

This chain joins TRBV9 and TRBJ2-7; a possible D gene is TRBD2 (5 bases). There are 15 residues in the CDR3. CDR1 and CDR2 (germline): SGDLS, YYNGEE. V was cut by 0 bases and J by 0 bases, with 10 bases left in between. CDR3 bases: TGTGCCAGCAGCGTAGGGCCAGGACTCTCCTACGAGCAGTACTTC. Translation gives CASSVGPGLSYEQYF. Based on the CDR3 plus reference TRBV9 and TRBJ2-7, the full variable domain is DSGVTQTPKHLITATGQRVTLRCSPRSGDLSVYWYQQSLDQGLQFLIQYYNGEERAKGNILERFSAQQFPDLHSELNLSSLELGDSALYFCASSVGPGLSYEQYFGPGTRLTVT.

V gene TRBV3-1 (or the pseudogene TRBV3-2) combines with J gene TRBJ1-5; D may be TRBD1 (6 bases). CDR1 is LGHDT and CDR2 is YNNKEL in the germline V gene (reference sequence). This CDR3 has 13 residues. The germline V and J ends were trimmed by 5 bases and 7 bases, with 12 bases remaining between them. CDR3 sequence reads: CASSSGVKQPQHF. The CDR3 DNA reads as TGTGCCAGCAGCTCAGGGGTCAAACAGCCCCAGCATTTT.

This chain links TRBV4-3 with TRBJ1-1; a weak D match, TRBD1 (6 bases). The length of the CDR3 is 16 residues. Germline lookup yields CDR1 LGHNA and CDR2 YSLEER. The V end was cut by 4 bases, the J end by 1 base, with 16 bases between. The CDR3 DNA reads as TGCGCCAGCAGCCCCGCGGGGGGGGCGGAGAACACTGAAGCTTTCTTT. Translating it yields CASSPAGGAENTEAFF.

This chain joins TRBV7-9 and TRBJ2-7, with 13 bases lining up with TRBD2. The CDR3 is 15 amino acids. Germline CDR1 reads SEHNR; CDR2 reads FQNEAQ (reference sequence). V lost 1 base, J lost 3 bases, and 0 bases stayed unmatched. CDR3 DNA: TGTGCCAGCAGCTTAGGGACTAGCGGGAGCTACGAGCAGTACTTC. Protein sequence: CASSLGTSGSYEQYF.

The J gene is TRBJ2-2, the V gene TRBV9; perhaps TRBD1 as D (6 bases). Trimming took off 4 bases at V and 5 bases at J, with 18 bases between the two ends. The CDR3 is made up of 16 amino acids. CDR1 and CDR2 (germline): SGDLS, YYNGEE. The CDR3 bases are TGTGCCAGCAGCCCCTTGTTAGGGGGTAGAACCGGGGAGCTGTTTTTT. It specifies CASSPLLGGRTGELFF.

V and J are TRBV18 and TRBJ2-3, with D unclear. Germline V CDR1 and CDR2: KGHSH, LQKENI. The CDR3 consists of 14 residues. Trimming removed 1 base at V and 1 base at J, with 6 bases between. The CDR3 sequence is CASSPQTGTDTQYF. In nucleotides, the CDR3 is TGTGCCAGCTCACCACAAACTGGCACAGATACGCAGTATTTT.

The count of this clone is one. The J gene is TRBJ1-5, the V gene TRBV5-8; D not certain. Germline V lookup: CDR1 SGHTS, CDR2 YDEGEE. Trimming removed 4 bases from V and 2 bases from J, with 10 bases in between. The length of the CDR3 is 14 residues. The CDR3 region has the DNA TGTGCCAGCAGCATCCTCGGGGGCAATCAGCCCCAGCATTTT. This translates into CASSILGGNQPQHF.

The V call is TRBV5-1, the J call TRBJ1-4, with 7 bases matching TRBD1. V trimming: 4 bases; J trimming: 4 bases; junction bases outside the gene matches: 10. The CDR3 totals 16 residues. From germline, CDR1 is SGHRS and CDR2 YFSETQ. The CDR3 is CASSGSITGDNEKLFF. The DNA for the CDR3 is TGCGCCAGCAGCGGTTCTATTACAGGGGATAATGAAAAACTGTTTTTT.

This chain uses TRBV18 with TRBJ2-3; 7 nucleotides match TRBD1. This CDR3 is 13 amino acids long. After removal of 8 bases from V and 2 bases from J, the junction contained 4 bases not matched to a gene. Germline values: CDR1 KGHSH, CDR2 LQKENI. The CDR3 reads CASRGTATDTQYF. Written as DNA, the CDR3 is TGTGCCAGCCGAGGGACAGCCACAGATACGCAGTATTTT.

The rearrangement uses TRBV10-1 and TRBJ2-7; maybe TRBD1 (6 bases). Germline V lookup: CDR1 WNHNN, CDR2 SYGVQD (reference sequence). V dropped 3 bases and J dropped 3 bases, with 9 bases sitting between them. The CDR3 runs to 13 residues. The CDR3 loop reads CASSETGNYEQYF. CDR3 in DNA: TGCGCCAGCAGTGAAACAGGGAACTACGAGCAGTACTTC.

The chain has TRBV20-1 and TRBJ2-7; no clear D gene. Germline V gives CDR1 DFQATT, CDR2 SNEGSKA (reference sequence). The V end lost 3 bases, the J end lost 0 bases, and 12 bases lay between the germline ends. The CDR3 loop spans 14 amino acids. The DNA of the CDR3 is TGCAGTGCTAGTTATAGAATAAACTCCTACGAGCAGTACTTC. This gives the protein CSASYRINSYEQYF.

The rearrangement uses TRBV2 and TRBJ2-2, with 7 bases fitting TRBD1. V was pared by 3 bases and J by 3 bases, with 1 base of the junction left unmatched. The CDR3 is 14 amino acids. Germline V gene lookup returns CDR1 SNHLY and CDR2 FYNNEI. CDR3 sequence reads: CASSDRGYTGELFF. The CDR3 DNA reads TGTGCCAGCAGTGACAGGGGGTACACCGGGGAGCTGTTTTTT.

The genes are TRBV7-8 and TRBJ2-1, with unresolved D. Germline V gene sequence: CDR1 SGHVS, CDR2 FQNEAQ. Trimming left V 5 bases short and J 3 bases short, with 14 bases between. The CDR3 totals 15 residues. CDR3 DNA: TGTGCCAGCAGCGCACTGGCGGTGGACTACAATGAGCAGTTCTTC. Encoded protein: CASSALAVDYNEQFF.

The CDR3 nucleotides read TGTGCCAGCGGGACTAGCGGGACCATCTACGAGCAGTACTTC. It specifies CASGTSGTIYEQYF. The J gene is TRBJ2-7, the V gene TRBV19; 13 bases agree with TRBD2. With V trimmed by 9 bases and J by 3 bases, 5 bases remained unmatched. The CDR3 sequence is 14 residues long. Germline lookup yields CDR1 LNHDA and CDR2 SQIVND (reference sequence). The variable domain in full, completed from reference TRBV19 and TRBJ2-7, reads DGGITQSPKYLFRKEGQNVTLSCEQNLNHDAMYWYRQDPGQGLRLIYYSQIVNDFQKGDIAEGYSVSREKKESFPLTVTSAQKNPTAFYLCASGTSGTIYEQYFGPGTRLTVT.

V usage is TRBV6-5 and J usage is TRBJ2-7; 10 nucleotides align to TRBD1. Trimming removed 6 bases from V and 4 bases from J; junction bases left unmatched: 6. The CDR3 length is 14 residues. Germline lookup yields CDR1 MNHEY and CDR2 SVGAGI. The CDR3 loop is CASRIGTGAYEQYF. The CDR3 DNA reads as TGTGCCAGCAGAATCGGGACAGGGGCGTACGAGCAGTACTTC.

The gene calls are TRBV7-3 and TRBJ2-1; 10 nucleotides match TRBD2. V was pared by 7 bases and J by 0 bases, with 3 bases of the junction left unmatched. Germline V gene lookup returns CDR1 SGHTA and CDR2 FQGTGA. This CDR3 is built from 15 residues. CDR3 nucleotide sequence: TGTGCCAGCAAACGGACTAGCGGCTCCTACAATGAGCAGTTCTTC. Residues: CASKRTSGSYNEQFF.

This chain joins TRBV18 and TRBJ2-6; D may be TRBD2 (5 bases). Germline loops: CDR1 KGHSH, CDR2 LQKENI. The V end lost 5 bases, the J end lost 1 base, and 9 bases lay between the germline ends. The CDR3 loop spans 15 amino acids. CDR3 in amino acids: CASSATTSGANVLTF. CDR3 coding DNA: TGTGCCAGCTCAGCGACTACGTCTGGGGCCAACGTCCTGACTTTC.

The chain employs TRBV6-5 and TRBJ2-7; 9 bases agree with TRBD2. CDR1 is MNHEY and CDR2 is SVGAGI in the germline V gene. J lost 2 bases, V lost 8 bases, and 4 bases had no gene match. The length of the CDR3 is 13 residues. CDR3 sequence: CASLTSGTYEQYF. Written as DNA, the CDR3 is TGTGCCAGCCTGACTAGCGGAACCTACGAGCAGTACTTC.

Written as DNA, the CDR3 is TGTGCCAGCAGCATTCTTGCGGAGGACAATGAGCAGTTCTTC. Translation: CASSILAEDNEQFF. This chain links TRBV9 with TRBJ2-1, with D perhaps matching TRBD2 (5 bases). V lost 4 bases and J lost 5, with 13 bases in between. This CDR3 is 14 amino acids long. Germline V gene sequence: CDR1 SGDLS, CDR2 YYNGEE.

This chain links TRBV6-5 with TRBJ1-6; 8 nucleotides align to TRBD1. The CDR3 loop spans 14 amino acids. Germline CDR1 reads MNHEY; CDR2 reads SVGAGI. Losses at the gene ends were 6 bases for V and 6 bases for J; bases not matched to a gene: 4. The CDR3 region is CASRAGQANSPLHF. The CDR3 DNA follows: TGTGCCAGCAGGGCGGGACAGGCTAATTCACCCCTCCACTTT.

This chain connects TRBV19 to TRBJ2-7, with 8 bases identical to TRBD1. CDR1 and CDR2 from the germline V gene are LNHDA and SQIVND (reference sequence). The CDR3 is made up of 14 amino acids. Losses at the gene ends were 6 bases for V and 7 bases for J; bases not matched to a gene: 11. DNA of the CDR3: TGTGCCAGTAGGACGGGACAGGCTTTAGGGGAGCAGTACTTC. It yields the protein CASRTGQALGEQYF.

The rearrangement uses TRBV6-5 and TRBJ2-7, with 7 bases matching TRBD1. Germline loops: CDR1 MNHEY, CDR2 SVGAGI. The CDR3 contains 15 residues. The ends lost 5 bases at V and 3 bases at J; junction bases unmatched: 10. Here the CDR3 reads CASSTRTDRDYEQYF. The DNA for the CDR3 is TGTGCCAGCAGTACTCGGACCGACAGGGACTACGAGCAGTACTTC.

The rearrangement uses TRBV7-2 and TRBJ2-7, with D possibly matching TRBD1 (5 bases). V lost 3 bases and J lost 1, with 10 bases in between. Germline V gene data show CDR1 as SGHTA and CDR2 as FQGNSA. This CDR3 is built from 14 residues. Here the CDR3 DNA reads TGTGCCAGCAGCTTTACAGGAGCTTCCTACGAGCAGTACTTC. It codes for CASSFTGASYEQYF.

The rearrangement uses TRBV7-2 and TRBJ2-7; the match to TRBD1 covers 8 bases. CDR1 and CDR2 (germline): SGHTA, FQGNSA. CDR3 length: 14 residues. V gave up 5 bases and J gave up 5 bases; unmatched junction bases: 8. The CDR3 is CASSAGQGEHEQYF. The CDR3 region has the DNA TGTGCCAGCAGCGCTGGACAGGGTGAACACGAGCAGTACTTC.

This chain uses TRBV5-1 with TRBJ1-2; the D gene is possibly TRBD1 (5 bases). The CDR3 contains 13 residues. The V end lost 4 bases, the J end lost 6 bases, and 13 bases lay between the germline ends. Germline lookup yields CDR1 SGHRS and CDR2 YFSETQ. Here the CDR3 reads CASSRLGEDGYTF. CDR3 sequence (DNA): TGCGCCAGCAGCCGTTTGGGGGAGGATGGCTACACCTTC.

This clone occurred once. This chain uses TRBV2 with TRBJ2-3; the match to TRBD2 covers 11 bases. The CDR3 sequence is 14 residues long. V lost 7 bases and J lost 12; bases outside the gene matches: 12. Germline V lookup: CDR1 SNHLY, CDR2 FYNNEI. CDR3 bases: TGTGCCAGCAATAGCGGGGGGGCCGCCCAGACCCAGTATTTT. Translation gives CASNSGGAAQTQYF.

This chain links TRBV5-1 with TRBJ1-3; 9 bases fit TRBD1. Unmatched junction bases numbered 7, after V lost 0 bases and J lost 9 bases. Germline CDR1 reads SGHRS; CDR2 reads YFSETQ. The CDR3 covers 15 residues. The CDR3 nucleotides read TGCGCCAGCAGCTTGGCCGCCGGGACAGGGTTCACCATATATTTT. Translation gives CASSLAAGTGFTIYF.

The CDR3 nucleotides read TGTGCCAGCAGCAAAGAGGCGGGTAGGTCTCTCTACGAGCAGTACTTC. Amino acid sequence: CASSKEAGRSLYEQYF. This rearrangement joins TRBV21-1 to TRBJ2-7; TRBD2 is the table's D call and was not checked against the DNA. TRBV21-1 constitutes a pseudogene. The CDR3 length is 16 residues.

The table lists this clone with a count of one. The genes are TRBV5-6 and TRBJ1-3, with TRBD1 identical over 7 bases. The CDR3 spans 15 residues. V lost 2 bases, J lost 8 bases, and 10 bases stayed unmatched. Germline V gene sequence: CDR1 SGHDT, CDR2 YYEEEE. DNA for the CDR3: TGTGCCAGCAGCTTCGGGAGGGGGCGCCGGGACACCATATATTTT. This sequence encodes CASSFGRGRRDTIYF.